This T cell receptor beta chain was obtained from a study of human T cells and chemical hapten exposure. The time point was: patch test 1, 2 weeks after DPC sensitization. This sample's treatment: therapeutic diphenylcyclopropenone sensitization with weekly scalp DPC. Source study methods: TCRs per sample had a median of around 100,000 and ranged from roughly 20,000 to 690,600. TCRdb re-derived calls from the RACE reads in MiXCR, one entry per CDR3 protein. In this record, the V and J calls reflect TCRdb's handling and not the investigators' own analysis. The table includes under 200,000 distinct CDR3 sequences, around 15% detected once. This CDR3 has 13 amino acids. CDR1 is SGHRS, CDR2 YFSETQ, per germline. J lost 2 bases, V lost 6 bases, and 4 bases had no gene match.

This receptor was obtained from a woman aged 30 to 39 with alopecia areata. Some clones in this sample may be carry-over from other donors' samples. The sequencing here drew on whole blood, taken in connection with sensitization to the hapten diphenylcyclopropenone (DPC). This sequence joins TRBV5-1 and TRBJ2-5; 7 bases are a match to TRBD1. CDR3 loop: CASTNRGQETQYF. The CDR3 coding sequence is TGCGCCAGCACTAACAGGGGACAAGAGACCCAGTACTTC.